These 11 T cell receptor beta chains originate from one sample sequenced in a study of blood T cell repertoires in COVID-19. Sequencing was performed with immunoSEQ multiplex PCR; in TCRdb, only in-frame clones are kept and a portion is missing. The sample records about 200,000 clones, approximately 78% being singletons. Sequencing was done on a sample of peripheral blood. Receptors were obtained from a woman aged 80 or over with COVID-19, enrolled during active disease.

The table lists this clone with a few counts. V usage is TRBV3-1 (or the pseudogene TRBV3-2) and J usage is TRBJ1-1; D is unresolved. The V gene's germline CDR1 is LGHDT and CDR2 YNNKEL (reference sequence). Trimming cost V 0 bases and J 5 bases, with 10 bases left between them. There are 14 residues in the CDR3. The CDR3 region has the DNA TGTGCCAGCAGCCAAGACCACGGCGGAACTGAAGCTTTCTTT. Protein: CASSQDHGGTEAFF.

This chain connects TRBV7-2 to TRBJ2-1; 10 nucleotides match TRBD2. The V and J ends lost 5 bases and 6 bases, in that order; junction bases with no gene match: 10. Germline lookup yields CDR1 SGHTA and CDR2 FQGNSA. This CDR3 is 16 amino acids long. The CDR3 coding sequence is TGTGCCAGCAGCCTAAGACTAGCGGGTCTTTCCAATGAGCAGTTCTTC. Protein product: CASSLRLAGLSNEQFF.

V is TRBV18 and J is TRBJ1-5; tentatively, D is TRBD1 (5 bases). This CDR3 region has 16 residues. The V gene's germline CDR1 is KGHSH and CDR2 LQKENI. The ends were cut back, 2 bases at V and 2 bases at J, with 13 bases in the middle. CDR3 residues: CASSPSAARGNQPQHF. CDR3 sequence (DNA): TGTGCCAGCTCACCAAGTGCCGCCAGGGGCAATCAGCCCCAGCATTTT.

J is TRBJ2-7 and V is TRBV4-2; TRBD1 matches 7 bases. The germline V gene encodes CDR1 LGHNA and CDR2 YNFKEQ. Losses at the gene ends were 4 bases for V and 4 bases for J; bases not matched to a gene: 10. This CDR3 region has 15 residues. CDR3 nucleotides: TGTGCCAGCAGCCGCGATCCGGGACAGACTTACGAGCAGTACTTC. This codes for CASSRDPGQTYEQYF.

V is TRBV5-4 and J is TRBJ2-3; D is ambiguous. The ends were cut back, 4 bases at V and 0 bases at J, with 15 bases in the middle. Germline V CDR1 and CDR2: SGHNT, YYREEE (reference sequence). CDR3 length equals 16 residues. The CDR3 DNA sequence: TGTGCCAGCAGCCGAGCTAGACCCGCTAGCACAGATACGCAGTATTTT. Protein sequence: CASSRARPASTDTQYF.

This sequence joins TRBV5-6 and TRBJ1-1; D is unclear. Germline V gene sequence: CDR1 SGHDT, CDR2 YYEEEE. The ends were cut back, 4 bases at V and 8 bases at J, with 12 bases in the middle. The CDR3 totals 12 residues. The CDR3 here is CASSAGEAEAFF. The CDR3 nucleotides are TGTGCCAGCAGCGCCGGGGAGGCCGAAGCTTTCTTT. Filled out from reference TRBV5-6 and TRBJ1-1, the complete variable domain reads DAGVTQSPTHLIKTRGQQVTLRCSPKSGHDTVSWYQQALGQGPQFIFQYYEEEERQRGNFPDRFSGHQFPNYSSELNVNALLLGDSALYLCASSAGEAEAFFGQGTRLTVV.

This clone was detected only once. The V call is TRBV6-5, the J call TRBJ1-5; D is possibly TRBD1 (6 bases). V was pared by 10 bases and J by 0 bases, with 10 bases between. Germline assignment: CDR1 MNHEY and CDR2 SVGAGI. The CDR3 totals 13 residues. For the CDR3, the DNA is TGTGCCACTGACAGGAGTAGCAATCAGCCCCAGCATTTT. It yields the protein CATDRSSNQPQHF.

The chain carries TRBV13 and TRBJ2-5; 7 bases agree with TRBD1. The germline CDR1 and CDR2 sequences are PRHDT and FYEKMQ (reference sequence). The CDR3 loop spans 16 amino acids. After removal of 7 bases from V and 5 bases from J, the junction contained 16 bases not matched to a gene. The CDR3 sequence: CASKPLSIQGLETQYF. CDR3 bases: TGTGCCAGCAAACCTCTTTCCATACAGGGGTTGGAGACCCAGTACTTC.

The genes are TRBV25-1 and TRBJ1-2; 11 bases align to TRBD1. V lost 4 bases and J lost 5; bases outside the gene matches: 6. The CDR3 contains 15 residues. CDR1 is MGHDK, CDR2 SYGVNS, per germline. The CDR3 here is CASSGDRGRGYGYTF. The CDR3 DNA reads TGTGCCAGCAGTGGGGACAGGGGGAGAGGATATGGCTACACCTTC.

The V call is TRBV2, the J call TRBJ2-1, with 9 nucleotides matching TRBD1. CDR1 is SNHLY and CDR2 is FYNNEI in the germline V gene. This CDR3 region has 15 residues. V lost 4 bases, J lost 9 bases, and 10 bases stayed unmatched. The CDR3 here is CASSVSGTGIGEQFF. CDR3 DNA: TGTGCCAGCAGTGTTTCCGGGACAGGGATCGGTGAGCAGTTCTTC.

This chain joins TRBV24-1 and TRBJ1-6; 10 bases map to TRBD1. The V and J ends lost 9 bases and 5 bases, in that order; junction bases with no gene match: 9. Looked up from germline, CDR1 is KGHDR and CDR2 is SFDVKD. The CDR3 is 16 amino acids. This CDR3 is CATPFPGTGDNSPLHF. DNA for the CDR3: TGTGCCACCCCGTTCCCCGGGACAGGGGATAATTCACCCCTCCACTTT.